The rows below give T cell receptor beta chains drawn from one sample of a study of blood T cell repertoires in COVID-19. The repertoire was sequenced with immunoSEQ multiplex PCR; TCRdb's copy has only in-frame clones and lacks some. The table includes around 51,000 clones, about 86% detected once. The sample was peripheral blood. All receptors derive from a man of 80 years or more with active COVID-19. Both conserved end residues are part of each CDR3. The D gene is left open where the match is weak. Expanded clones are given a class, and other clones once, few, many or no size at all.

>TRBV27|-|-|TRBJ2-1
TGTGCCAGCAGTCCCAGGCGGGGTTGGGAGCAGTTCTTC
CASSPRRGWEQFF
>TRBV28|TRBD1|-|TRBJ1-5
TGTGCCAGTAGGGGGCGCAGTCCGCTGGGGCAGCCCCAGCATTTT
CASRGRSPLGQPQHF
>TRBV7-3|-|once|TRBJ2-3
TGTGCCAGCAGCTTAGTGGGGAGGAGAGGCACAGATACGCAGTATTTT
CASSLVGRRGTDTQYF
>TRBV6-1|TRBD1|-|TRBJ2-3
TGTGCCAGCAGTGATCGGGACAGGGCTATAGATACGCAGTATTTT
CASSDRDRAIDTQYF
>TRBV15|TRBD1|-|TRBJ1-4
TGTGCCACCAGCAGAGAACAGGGGGCAACTAATGAAAAACTGTTTTTT
CATSREQGATNEKLFF
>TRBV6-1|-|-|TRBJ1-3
TGTGCCAGCAGTGAAGTAGGGGCTGCTGGAAACACCATATATTTT
CASSEVGAAGNTIYF
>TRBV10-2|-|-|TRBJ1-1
TGCGCCAGCAGACAAATGAACACTGAAGCTTTCTTT
CASRQMNTEAFF
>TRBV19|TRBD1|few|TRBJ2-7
TGTGCCAGTAGTACTCAATTGGGACAGAACTACGAGCAGTACTTC
CASSTQLGQNYEQYF
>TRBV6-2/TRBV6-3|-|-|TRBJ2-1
TGTGCCAGCAGTTGGACAGTTCGGTATGAGCAGTTCTTC
CASSWTVRYEQFF
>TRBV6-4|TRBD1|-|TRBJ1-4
TGTGCCAGCAGTGCGACAGGGAACGAATCAACTAATGAAAAACTGTTTTTT
CASSATGNESTNEKLFF
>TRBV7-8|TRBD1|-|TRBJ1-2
TGTGCCAGCAGTTTGGGGGACAGGGTCTATGGCTACACCTTC
CASSLGDRVYGYTF
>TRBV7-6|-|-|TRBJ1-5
TGTGCCAGCAGCTTAGACGAGAGCAATCAGCCCCAGCATTTT
CASSLDESNQPQHF
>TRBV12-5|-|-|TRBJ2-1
TGTGCTAGTGGAGACAACTCCTACAATGAGCAGTTCTTC
CASGDNSYNEQFF
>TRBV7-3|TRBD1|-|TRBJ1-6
TGTGCCAGCAGGGAGGGACAGAATTCACCCCTCCACTTT
CASREGQNSPLHF
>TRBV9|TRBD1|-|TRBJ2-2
TGTGCCGGATCGGGACAGCCGGTCGCCGGGGAGCTGTTTTTT
CAGSGQPVAGELFF
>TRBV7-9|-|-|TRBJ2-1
TGTGCCAGCAGTCCAATCTATGGCGGTTTGGTTTTAGTTTTCAATGAGCAGTTCTTC
CASSPIYGGLVLVFNEQFF
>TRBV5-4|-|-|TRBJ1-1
TGTGCCAGCAGGGAACAGGGCGAGGGCACTGAAGCTTTCTTT
CASREQGEGTEAFF